The T cell receptor (beta chain) under discussion was sequenced for a study of shared clonotypes between healthy human individuals. This CDR3 has 11 amino acids. CDR1 and CDR2 (germline): MDHEN, SYDVKM. Sequenced by immunoSEQ multiplex PCR; TCRdb stores in-frame clones only, minus some. The sample lists about 1.4 million clones, roughly 97% occurring once. This clone was recorded only once. The junction does not match germline at one end; this may be a read error. The source material was naive CD4+ T cells sorted from blood. Subset here: CD45RA+ positively selected. The clonotype originates from a man aged 30-40 years in good health. This chain links TRBV28 with TRBJ1-4; D uncertain. CDR3 sequence (DNA): TGTGCCAGCAGTTTAAAAGGACCGACCCTTTTT. Amino acid sequence: CASSLKGPTLF.